The following is a TCR beta chain sequence with its context. Its cognate antigen is unknown. Clones were sequenced by immunoSEQ multiplex PCR, and TCRdb holds only the in-frame ones, with some missing. Counted here are tens of thousands of clones, about three quarters occurring once; the ten biggest clones make up around 1.5%. Trimming took 6 bases from V and 2 from J; bases not matched to a gene: 2. CDR1 is SNHLY, CDR2 FYNNEI, per germline. CDR3 length: 14 amino acids. This specimen belongs to a study of memory CD4+ T cells and cytomegalovirus serostatus. Study-wide results and caveats: Each of approximately 73 CMV-associated TCRbeta sequences occurred in one to five individuals.

Single viable CD3+CD4+CD8-CD45RO+ cells were sorted as the memory CD4+ T cells. This sequence joins TRBV2 and TRBJ2-7, with 12 bases lining up with TRBD2. The specimen sequenced was memory CD4+ T cells from blood. This TCR came from an adult in good health and CMV-seropositive. The CDR3 protein is CASRLAGGTYEQYF. The CDR3 DNA sequence: TGTGCCAGCAGGCTAGCGGGGGGGACCTACGAGCAGTACTTC.